What follows is one T cell receptor (beta chain) and its context. This sample is part of a study of blood T cell repertoires in COVID-19. Study-wide background: From the United States, Italy and Spain came samples of acute and convalescent COVID-19. In each case, the material was cDNA or gDNA derived from T cells, B-cell-depleted T cells, or PBMCs.

V trimming: 3 bases; J trimming: 5 bases; junction bases outside the gene matches: 6. The length of the CDR3 is 15 residues. The germline CDR1 and CDR2 sequences are GTSNPN and SVGIG (reference sequence). Per the study methods: By means of reference gene primer amplification, nucleated cell counts were estimated. Using immunoSEQ multiplex PCR, the repertoire was profiled, and TCRdb retains in-frame clones only, with some absent. The V and J calls and the clone size are those of that table, but D and trimming were determined from the DNA. The table includes about 40,000 clones, more than 75% detected once.

The sequencing sample was made of peripheral blood. The chain couples TRBV30 to TRBJ2-5; TRBD2 agrees at 13 bases. The sequence came from an elderly man with acute or convalescent COVID-19. The CDR3 bases are TGTGCCTGGAGCCCTGGACTAGCGGGAGTTGAGACCCAGTACTTC. It codes for CAWSPGLAGVETQYF.